The T cell receptor beta chain under discussion was sequenced for a study of blood T cells in healthy people across ages. For the second PCR, which ran for about 7 to 11 cycles, a sample-barcoded 5' primer and a J-beta primer mix were used. From the 5' RACE reads, TCRdb called clonotypes with MiXCR, one entry per CDR3 protein. The sample records some 780,000 distinct CDR3 sequences, around three fifths being singletons. Around 10 milliliters was the volume of peripheral blood drawn from each donor. Isolating PBMCs gave at least 6 million of these cells per sample. Points on this clonotype: What it binds is not known.

CDR1 is MNHNS and CDR2 is SASEGT in the germline V gene. The CDR3 is made up of 16 amino acids. Between the trimmed V and J ends, which lost 3 bases and 7 bases, there was a span of 21 bases. Broader study findings: Higher naive T cell percentage went strongly together with higher TCR beta diversity. Compared with aged donors, long-lived donors showed fewer expanded clones, suggesting selection.

The clonotype comes from a middle-aged man in good health. Sequenced sample: blood. The chain couples TRBV6-1 to TRBJ1-2, with D maybe TRBD1 (6 bases). The CDR3 coding sequence is TGTGCCAGCAGTGAGGCCACCGGGACACCCGGCCCTGGCTACACCTTC. Translating it yields CASSEATGTPGPGYTF.